This T cell receptor beta chain stems from a study of T cell changes during pregnancy in multiple sclerosis. This table comes from immunoSEQ multiplex PCR, and its TCRdb copy is limited to in-frame clones, with some not included. The table includes 95,000 to 100,000 clones, more than 90% detected once. The TCR sequence derives from a female donor with multiple sclerosis, enrolled in a pregnancy study. The source was peripheral blood, collected in the second trimester of pregnancy.

CDR3 residues: CATCRGTAIEQYF. CDR3 nucleotides: TGTGCCACCTGCAGAGGGACAGCTATAGAGCAGTACTTC. This sequence joins TRBV7-8 and TRBJ2-7, with 7 bases identical to TRBD1. Germline assignment: CDR1 SGHVS and CDR2 FQNEAQ. This CDR3 spans 13 amino acids. V shed 10 bases and J 7 bases; nucleotides not matched to a gene: 13.